This paragraph reports one T cell receptor (beta chain). Its cognate antigen is unknown. The data were taken from a study of shared clonotypes between healthy human individuals. Study-wide background: Plates per donor: three CD4 naive, three CD4 memory, two CD8 naive, one CD8 memory.

Findings and limits, study-wide: Blood alone was sampled, and tissue repertoires likely differ. Larger estimated richness was generally recorded for naive subsets relative to memory subsets. Several donors shared approximately 5% of their naive CD4 clonotypes.

Clones were sequenced by immunoSEQ multiplex PCR, and TCRdb holds only the in-frame ones, with some missing. This table holds about 1,900,000 clones, less than 95% found once. CD8 cells classed as naive were CD45RO-negative and positively selected for CCR7, excluding terminally differentiated effector memory CD45RA+ cells. The receptor was isolated from a man aged 18 to 29 in good health. The sample taken for sequencing was naive CD8+ T cells sorted from blood.

The CDR3 sequence: CASSQGVQETQYF. The CDR3, as DNA: TGCGCCAGCAGCCAAGGGGTCCAAGAGACCCAGTACTTC. The chain has TRBV4-3 and TRBJ2-5; D uncertain. The CDR3 totals 13 residues. Between the trimmed V and J ends, which lost 1 base and 1 base, there was a span of 4 bases. Germline V lookup: CDR1 LGHNA, CDR2 YSLEER.